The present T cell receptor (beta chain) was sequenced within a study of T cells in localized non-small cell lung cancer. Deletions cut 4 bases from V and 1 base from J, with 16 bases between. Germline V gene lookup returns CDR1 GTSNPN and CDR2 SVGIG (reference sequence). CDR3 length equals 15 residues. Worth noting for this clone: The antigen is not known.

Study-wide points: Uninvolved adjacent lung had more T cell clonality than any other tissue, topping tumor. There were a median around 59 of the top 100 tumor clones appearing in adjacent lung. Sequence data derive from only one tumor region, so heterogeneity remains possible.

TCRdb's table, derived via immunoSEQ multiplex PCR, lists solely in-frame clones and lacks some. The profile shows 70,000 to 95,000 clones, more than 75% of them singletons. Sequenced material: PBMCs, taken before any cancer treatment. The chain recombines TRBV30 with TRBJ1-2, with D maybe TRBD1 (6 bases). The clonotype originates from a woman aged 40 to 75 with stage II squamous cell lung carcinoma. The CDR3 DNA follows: TGTGCCTGGACCCGGGGGGGGGCCCGTAACTATGGCTACACCTTC. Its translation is CAWTRGGARNYGYTF.